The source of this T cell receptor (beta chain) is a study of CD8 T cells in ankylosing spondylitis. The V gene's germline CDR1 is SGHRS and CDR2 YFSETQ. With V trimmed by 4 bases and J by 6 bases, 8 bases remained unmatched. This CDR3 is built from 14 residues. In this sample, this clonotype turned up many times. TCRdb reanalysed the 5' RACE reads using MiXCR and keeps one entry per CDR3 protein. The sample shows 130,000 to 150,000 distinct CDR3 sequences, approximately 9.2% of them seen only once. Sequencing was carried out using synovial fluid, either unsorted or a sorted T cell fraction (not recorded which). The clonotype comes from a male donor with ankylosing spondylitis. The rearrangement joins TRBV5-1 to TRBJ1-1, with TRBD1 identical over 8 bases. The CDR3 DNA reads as TGCGCCAGCAGCCTCTGGCCGACAGGGGCTGAAGCTTTCTTT. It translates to CASSLWPTGAEAFF.